This TCR beta chain was identified during a study of T cells in Graves' hyperthyroidism and ophthalmopathy. This clonotype occurred many times. Germline loops: CDR1 MNHNY, CDR2 SVGAGI (reference sequence). V was pared by 0 bases and J by 3 bases, with 9 bases between. This CDR3 is built from 15 residues. RNA transcripts yielded amplified TCR beta CDR3 regions. A first-round RT-PCR of the TCR CDR3 used the HTBI primer set. TCRdb used MiXCR to reprocess the multiplex PCR reads, holding one entry per CDR3 protein. The sample carries roughly 170,000 distinct CDR3 sequences, over 8% recorded once. Sequencing was carried out using blood. The rearrangement uses TRBV6-6 and TRBJ1-5; no firm D call. This sequence originates from a woman aged 18-29 years with Graves' hyperthyroidism that later progressed to Graves' ophthalmopathy. The CDR3 is CASSYSGQNNQPQHF. The DNA of the CDR3 is TGTGCCAGCAGTTACTCGGGTCAGAACAATCAGCCCCAGCATTTT.